This TCR beta chain was captured by sequencing in a study of blood T cells in healthy people across ages. The V end was cut by 3 bases, the J end by 0 bases, with 6 bases between. Germline V gene data show CDR1 as SGHTA and CDR2 as FQGNSA. The CDR3 consists of 15 residues. Using a J-beta primer mix together with a sample-barcoded 5' primer, a second PCR was run for roughly 7 to 11 cycles. MiXCR, applied by TCRdb to the 5' RACE reads, yields one record per CDR3 protein. The top ten hold approximately 17% of the sample, which has more than 500,000 distinct CDR3 sequences, approximately 27% seen once. This clonotype was recorded a few times.

Sequencing input: blood. The TCR sequence derives from a woman in her 70s in good health. The chain recombines TRBV7-2 with TRBJ1-6; D uncertain. The CDR3 region has the DNA TGTGCCAGCAGCTTGAAGGGCTCCTATAATTCACCCCTCCACTTT. Its protein is CASSLKGSYNSPLHF.